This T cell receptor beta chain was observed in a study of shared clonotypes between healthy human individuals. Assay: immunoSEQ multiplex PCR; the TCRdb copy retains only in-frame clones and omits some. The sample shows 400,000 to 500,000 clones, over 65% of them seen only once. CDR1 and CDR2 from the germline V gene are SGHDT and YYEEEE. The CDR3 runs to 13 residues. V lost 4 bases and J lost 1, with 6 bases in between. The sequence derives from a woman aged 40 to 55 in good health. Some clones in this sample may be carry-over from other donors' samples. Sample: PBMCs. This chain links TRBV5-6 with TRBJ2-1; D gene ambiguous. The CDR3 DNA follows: TGTGCCAGCAGCCGAGAATCCTACAATGAGCAGTTCTTC. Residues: CASSRESYNEQFF.